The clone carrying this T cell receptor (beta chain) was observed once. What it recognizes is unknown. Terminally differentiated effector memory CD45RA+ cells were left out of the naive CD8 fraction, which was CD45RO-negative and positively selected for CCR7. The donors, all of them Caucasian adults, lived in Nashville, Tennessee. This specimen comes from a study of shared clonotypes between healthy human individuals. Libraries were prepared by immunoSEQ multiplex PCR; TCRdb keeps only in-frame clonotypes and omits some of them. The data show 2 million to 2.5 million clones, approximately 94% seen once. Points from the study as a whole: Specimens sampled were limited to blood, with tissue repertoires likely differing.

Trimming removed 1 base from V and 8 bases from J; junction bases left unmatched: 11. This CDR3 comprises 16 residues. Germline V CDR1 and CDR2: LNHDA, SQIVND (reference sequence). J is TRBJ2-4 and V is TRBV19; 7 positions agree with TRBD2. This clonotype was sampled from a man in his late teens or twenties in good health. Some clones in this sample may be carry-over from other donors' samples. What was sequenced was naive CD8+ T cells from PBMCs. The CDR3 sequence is CASSIGVSSGIYIQYF. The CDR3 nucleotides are TGTGCCAGTAGTATAGGCGTGTCTAGCGGCATTTACATTCAGTACTTC.